These T cell receptor beta chains were read from a single sample in a study of OX40 agonist ivuxolimab in advanced cancers. Profiled with immunoSEQ multiplex PCR; TCRdb holds only in-frame clones, not every one. This table holds 60,000 to 65,000 clones, around 90% found once. Here the sequenced sample was CD4+ or CD8+ T cells sorted from blood, taken in a trial of the OX40 agonist ivuxolimab. The receptors come from an adult with an advanced solid tumor such as melanoma, head and neck, liver or kidney cancer. CDR3s include the opening cysteine and the closing phenylalanine or tryptophan. Fields, in order: J gene, D gene, V gene, clone size, CDR3 protein, CDR3 DNA. The D gene is left open where the match is weak. Some rows have no size entry. The others give once, few or many, or a class for an expanded clone.

>TRBJ2-7|TRBD2|TRBV27|-
CASSFMGIAGAHSYEQYF
TGTGCCAGCAGTTTTATGGGCATAGCGGGTGCCCACTCCTACGAGCAGTACTTC
>TRBJ2-7|-|TRBV10-1|-
CASSERIGGLPYEQYF
TGCGCCAGCAGTGAGCGAATCGGGGGGCTCCCGTACGAGCAGTACTTC
>TRBJ2-2|-|TRBV2|-
CASSRDTHTGELFF
TGTGCCAGCAGCCGGGACACCCACACCGGGGAGCTGTTTTTT
>TRBJ2-5|-|TRBV6-1|-
CASSERAGGRSPETQYF
TGTGCCAGCAGTGAACGTGCGGGTGGGCGATCACCGGAGACCCAGTACTTC
>TRBJ2-1|-|TRBV4-2|-
CASSQAMGLVGEQFF
TGTGCCAGCAGCCAAGCGATGGGACTTGTAGGAGAGCAGTTCTTC
>TRBJ1-4|-|TRBV11-2|-
CASSFGGGEKLFF
TGTGCCAGCAGCTTCGGGGGTGGGGAAAAACTGTTTTTT
>TRBJ2-5|TRBD1|TRBV6-4|-
CASSPTGTGEETQYF
TGTGCCAGCAGCCCAACCGGGACAGGGGAAGAGACCCAGTACTTC
>TRBJ2-2|-|TRBV10-3|-
CAISESPPPTGELFF
TGTGCCATCAGTGAGTCTCCTCCTCCTACCGGGGAGCTGTTTTTT
>TRBJ2-5|TRBD1|TRBV5-1|-
CASSRDRGEETQYF
TGCGCCAGCAGCCGAGACAGGGGCGAAGAGACCCAGTACTTC
>TRBJ1-2|-|TRBV6-1|-
CASSETQTYGYTF
TGTGCCAGCAGTGAAACGCAAACTTATGGCTACACCTTC
>TRBJ1-2|-|TRBV28|-
CASSLLRSYGYTF
TGTGCCAGCAGTTTACTCAGGAGCTATGGCTACACCTTC
>TRBJ1-5|-|TRBV5-8|-
CASSSGTPSATQHF
TGTGCCAGCAGTTCCGGGACGCCAAGCGCGACCCAGCATTTT
>TRBJ2-5|-|TRBV6-6|once
CASSSRHGEAQYF
TGTGCCAGCAGTTCTCGACACGGGGAGGCCCAGTACTTC
>TRBJ2-5|-|TRBV27|once
CASRRTAQETQYF
TGTGCCAGCAGGCGGACAGCACAAGAGACCCAGTACTTC
>TRBJ2-7|-|TRBV6-5|-
CASSQGVGEQYF
TGTGCCAGCAGTCAAGGGGTAGGCGAGCAGTACTTC
>TRBJ2-7|TRBD1|TRBV4-2|-
CASSQAVRGEQYF
TGTGCCAGCAGCCAAGCCGTCAGGGGGGAGCAGTACTTC
>TRBJ2-2|TRBD1|TRBV10-3|-
CAISPGQGTGELFF
TGTGCCATTTCCCCGGGACAGGGGACCGGGGAGCTGTTTTTT
>TRBJ1-6|-|TRBV7-6|-
CASSAYGGVLSSSPLHF
TGTGCCAGCAGCGCGTATGGGGGAGTCCTTTCCTCCTCACCCCTCCACTTT
>TRBJ2-5|TRBD2|TRBV10-1|-
CASNTGGLQETQYF
TGCGCCAGCAACACCGGGGGACTACAAGAGACCCAGTACTTC
>TRBJ2-7|-|TRBV2|-
CASSRDGGSYEQYF
TGTGCCAGCAGTCGTGACGGCGGCTCCTACGAGCAGTACTTC
>TRBJ1-3|TRBD1|TRBV7-3|-
CASSQGAGNTIYF
TGCGCCAGCAGCCAGGGGGCAGGAAACACCATATATTTT
>TRBJ2-4|-|TRBV6-5|-
CASSYGGGGNIQYF
TGTGCCAGCAGTTACGGGGGAGGCGGAAACATTCAGTACTTC
>TRBJ1-2|-|TRBV7-6|once
CASSPRVGGYTF
TGTGCCAGCAGCCCGAGGGTAGGAGGCTACACCTTC
>TRBJ2-7|TRBD1|TRBV5-4|-
CASSLSGQIYEQYF
TGTGCCAGCAGCTTGTCGGGACAGATCTACGAGCAGTACTTC